This T cell receptor (beta chain) derives from a study of Tregs in tolerant kidney transplant recipients. Study-level results: Tolerant patients' donor-specific Tregs expanded beyond overall Tregs, suggesting antigen-driven growth. Few patients were studied, so findings need validation in larger groups. Biological reproducibility was not directly addressed in this study.

About this clone itself: Antigen: not known.

The data were produced by immunoSEQ multiplex PCR, yet TCRdb's version contains in-frame clones alone and is incomplete. The sample lists about 110,000 clones, around 91% occurring once. V gave up 4 bases and J gave up 6 bases, with 19 bases separating them. Germline CDR1 SGHDT, CDR2 YYEEEE. The CDR3 has 16 amino acids. CD4+CD25+CD127- Tregs, CD4+CD25- non-Tregs, CD4 and CD8 cells were sorted. V is TRBV5-6 and J is TRBJ2-2; TRBD1 might be the D (6 bases). Here the sequenced sample was CD4+ T cells from blood, taken before the transplant. The TCR sequence derives from a human donor who received a combined kidney and bone marrow transplant. CDR3 amino acids: CASSRPGVTTAGELFF. CDR3 bases: TGTGCCAGCAGCCGACCAGGGGTAACGACCGCCGGGGAGCTGTTTTTT.